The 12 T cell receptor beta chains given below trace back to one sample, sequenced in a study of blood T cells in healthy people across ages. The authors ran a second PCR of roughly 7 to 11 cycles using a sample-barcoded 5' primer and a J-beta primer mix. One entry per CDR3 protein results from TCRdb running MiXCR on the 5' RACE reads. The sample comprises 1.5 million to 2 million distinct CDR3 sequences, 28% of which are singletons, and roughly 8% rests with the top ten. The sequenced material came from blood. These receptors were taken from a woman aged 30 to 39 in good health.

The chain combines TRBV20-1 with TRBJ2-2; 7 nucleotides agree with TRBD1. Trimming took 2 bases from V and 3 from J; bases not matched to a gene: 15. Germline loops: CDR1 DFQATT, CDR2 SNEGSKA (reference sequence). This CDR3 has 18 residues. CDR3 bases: TGCAGTGCTAGAAAGAGGGTCACAGACAGGGTGGACACCGGGGAGCTGTTTTTT. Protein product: CSARKRVTDRVDTGELFF.

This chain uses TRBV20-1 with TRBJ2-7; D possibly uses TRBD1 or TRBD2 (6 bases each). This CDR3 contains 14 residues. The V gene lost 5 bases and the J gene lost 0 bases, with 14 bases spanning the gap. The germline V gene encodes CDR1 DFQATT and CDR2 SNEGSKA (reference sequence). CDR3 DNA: TGCAGTGCTGGGCCGGAGGGGGGCTCCTACGAGCAGTACTTC. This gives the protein CSAGPEGGSYEQYF.

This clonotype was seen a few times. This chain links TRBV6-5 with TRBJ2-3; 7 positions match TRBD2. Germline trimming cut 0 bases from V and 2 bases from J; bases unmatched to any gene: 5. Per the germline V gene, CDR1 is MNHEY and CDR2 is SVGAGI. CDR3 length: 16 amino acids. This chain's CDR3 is CASSYSTRGITDTQYF. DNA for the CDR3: TGTGCCAGCAGTTACTCTACGCGGGGGATCACAGATACGCAGTATTTT.

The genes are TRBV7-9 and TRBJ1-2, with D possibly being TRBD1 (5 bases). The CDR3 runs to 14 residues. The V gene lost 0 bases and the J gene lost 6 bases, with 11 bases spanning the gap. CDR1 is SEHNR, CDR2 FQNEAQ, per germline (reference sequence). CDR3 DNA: TGTGCCAGCAGCTTAGCGGTAGGGGTCAATGGCTACACCTTC. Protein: CASSLAVGVNGYTF.

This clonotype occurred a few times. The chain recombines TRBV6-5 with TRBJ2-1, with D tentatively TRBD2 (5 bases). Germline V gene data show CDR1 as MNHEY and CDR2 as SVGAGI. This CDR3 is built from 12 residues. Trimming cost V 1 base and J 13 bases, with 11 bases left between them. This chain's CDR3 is CASSYYEREQFF. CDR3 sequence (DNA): TGTGCCAGCAGTTACTATGAGAGGGAACAGTTCTTC.

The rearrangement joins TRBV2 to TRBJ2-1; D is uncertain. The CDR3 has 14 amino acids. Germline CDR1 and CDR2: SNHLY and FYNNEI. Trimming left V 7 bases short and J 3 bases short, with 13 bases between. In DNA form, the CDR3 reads TGTGCCAGCAAAGGCCCAAACGTCTACAATGAGCAGTTCTTC. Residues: CASKGPNVYNEQFF.

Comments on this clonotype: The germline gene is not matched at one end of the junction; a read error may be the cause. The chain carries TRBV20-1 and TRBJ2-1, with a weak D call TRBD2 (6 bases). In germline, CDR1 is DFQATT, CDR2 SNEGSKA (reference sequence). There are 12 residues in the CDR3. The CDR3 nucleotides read TGCAGTGCCCGGGCAGCGGGCAATGGGCAGTTCTTC. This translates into CSARAAGNGQFF.

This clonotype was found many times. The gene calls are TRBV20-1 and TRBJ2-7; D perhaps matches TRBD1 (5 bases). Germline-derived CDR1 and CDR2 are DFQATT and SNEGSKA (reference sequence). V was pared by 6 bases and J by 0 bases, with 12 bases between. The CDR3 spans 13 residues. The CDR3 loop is CSARETDSYEQYF. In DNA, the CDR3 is TGCAGTGCCCGAGAGACAGACTCCTACGAGCAGTACTTC.

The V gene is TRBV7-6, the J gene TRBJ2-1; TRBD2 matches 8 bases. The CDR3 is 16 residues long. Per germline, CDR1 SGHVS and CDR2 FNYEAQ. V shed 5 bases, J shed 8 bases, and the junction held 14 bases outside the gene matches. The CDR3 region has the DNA TGTGCCAGCAGCATAACACGGGAGCGGGAGAATTATGAGCAGTTCTTC. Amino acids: CASSITRERENYEQFF.

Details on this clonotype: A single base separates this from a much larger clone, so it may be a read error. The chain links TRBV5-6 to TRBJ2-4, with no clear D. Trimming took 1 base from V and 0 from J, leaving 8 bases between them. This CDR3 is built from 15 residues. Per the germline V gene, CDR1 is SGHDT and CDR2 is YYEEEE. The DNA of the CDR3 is TGTGCCAGCAGCTTGTGCGGTTTAGCCAAAAACATTCAGTACTTC. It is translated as CASSLCGLAKNIQYF.

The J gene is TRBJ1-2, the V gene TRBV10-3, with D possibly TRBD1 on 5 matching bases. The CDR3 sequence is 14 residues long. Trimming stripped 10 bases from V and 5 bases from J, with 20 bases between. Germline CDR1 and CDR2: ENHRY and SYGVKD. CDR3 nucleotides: TGTGCCACAGATCAGGGCTCCCGGGAGTATGGCTACACCTTC. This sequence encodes CATDQGSREYGYTF.

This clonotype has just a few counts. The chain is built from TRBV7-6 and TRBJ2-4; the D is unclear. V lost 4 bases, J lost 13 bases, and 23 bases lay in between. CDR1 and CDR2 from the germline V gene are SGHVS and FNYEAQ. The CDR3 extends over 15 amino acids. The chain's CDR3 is CASSSLKGRFNEQYF. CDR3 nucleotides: TGTGCCAGCAGCTCCCTAAAGGGCAGGTTTAATGAGCAGTACTTC.